This passage covers 3 T cell receptor beta chains from one sample sequenced in a study of response to subunit inactivated influenza vaccine. Using its own MiXCR run on the RT-PCR reads, TCRdb lists one record per CDR3 protein. The sample has some 600,000 distinct CDR3 sequences; approximately 14% are singletons. This material consisted of PBMCs from blood, taken approximately 15 days before vaccination. The receptors come from a man aged 45-65 years who received an inactivated influenza vaccine.

Only a few counts were recorded for this clonotype. The gene calls are TRBV3-1 and TRBJ2-5; 11 bases agree with TRBD1. The CDR3 length is 16 residues. The ends lost 4 bases at V and 7 bases at J; junction bases unmatched: 11. Per germline, CDR1 LGHDT and CDR2 YNNKEL (reference sequence). DNA of the CDR3: TGTGCCAGCAGCCCTTCCCTCGGACAGGGGGCGATGACCCAGTACTTC. This sequence encodes CASSPSLGQGAMTQYF.

The rearrangement uses TRBV14 and TRBJ1-1, with D possibly TRBD1 on 5 matching bases. Germline CDR1 reads SGHDN; CDR2 reads FVKESK. V lost 4 bases and J lost 3, with 18 bases in between. The CDR3 totals 16 residues. CDR3 protein: CASSREGPPTDTEAFF. CDR3 DNA sequence: TGTGCCAGCAGCCGAGAGGGACCTCCCACGGACACTGAAGCTTTCTTT.

CDR3 in DNA: TGTGCCAGCAGTTTAACTGCAAACAATGAGCAGTTCTTC. It codes for CASSLTANNEQFF. This rearrangement joins TRBV28 to TRBJ2-1; D is undetermined. Trimming pared 2 bases from V and 5 bases from J, leaving 7 bases between. In germline, CDR1 is MDHEN, CDR2 SYDVKM. The CDR3 spans 13 residues.